Below, 23 T cell receptor beta chains from the same sample are listed, as sequenced in a study of shared T cell receptors in the human thymus. Sequenced by immunoSEQ multiplex PCR; TCRdb stores in-frame clones only, minus some. The data show under 450,000 clones, more than 85% seen once. The sample comprised thymocytes. Source of these receptors: a human donor.

The chain links TRBV19 to TRBJ2-1; D may match TRBD1 or TRBD2 (5 bases each). The CDR3 is made up of 14 amino acids. V was trimmed by 6 bases and J by 10 bases, leaving 19 bases between them. CDR1 and CDR2 from the germline V gene are LNHDA and SQIVND (reference sequence). This CDR3 is CASRPRGSIIEQFF. The DNA of the CDR3 is TGTGCCAGTAGGCCGAGGGGTAGTATAATCGAGCAGTTCTTC.

CDR3 protein: CASSEYRDSLYEQYF. The CDR3 DNA reads TGTGCCAGCAGTGAATACCGGGACAGCCTCTACGAGCAGTACTTC. The chain combines TRBV2 with TRBJ2-7, with 7 bases aligning to TRBD1. From germline, CDR1 is SNHLY and CDR2 FYNNEI. This CDR3 region has 15 residues. J gave up 3 bases and V 2 bases, and 7 bases lay outside the gene matches. Drawing the rest from reference TRBV2 and TRBJ2-7, the complete variable domain is EPEVTQTPSHQVTQMGQEVILRCVPISNHLYFYWYRQILGQKVEFLVSFYNNEISEKSEIFDDQFSVERPDGSNFTLKIRSTKLEDSAMYFCASSEYRDSLYEQYFGPGTRLTVT.

The chain combines TRBV12-5 with TRBJ1-2; tentatively, D is TRBD1 (5 bases). The V gene's germline CDR1 is LGHNT and CDR2 FRNRAP. V lost 4 bases to trimming and J lost 6 bases, with 21 bases between them. This CDR3 is 16 amino acids long. The CDR3 coding sequence is TGTGCTAGTGGTTCTAACGGGACCCACACGGAGGATGGCTACACCTTC. It is translated as CASGSNGTHTEDGYTF.

The chain carries TRBV6-5 and TRBJ1-2, with a weak D call TRBD1 (5 bases). Germline V gene data show CDR1 as MNHEY and CDR2 as SVGAGI. The V gene lost 5 bases and the J gene lost 8 bases, with 12 bases spanning the gap. The CDR3 has 12 residues. CDR3 nucleotides: TGTGCCAGCAGTAGGGACGGCGAGGGCTACACCTTC. It specifies CASSRDGEGYTF.

V usage is TRBV15 and J usage is TRBJ1-1; 8 bases map to TRBD1. The germline gives CDR1 LNHNV, CDR2 YYDKDF (reference sequence). The CDR3 runs to 16 residues. The V and J ends lost 5 bases and 0 bases, in that order; junction bases with no gene match: 8. The CDR3 loop is CATSRRDRLLNTEAFF. Here the CDR3 DNA reads TGTGCCACCAGCCGACGGGACAGGCTTTTGAACACTGAAGCTTTCTTT. Filled out from reference TRBV15 and TRBJ1-1, the complete variable domain reads DAMVIQNPRYQVTQFGKPVTLSCSQTLNHNVMYWYQQKSSQAPKLLFHYYDKDFNNEADTPDNFQSRRPNTSFCFLDIRSPGLGDTAMYLCATSRRDRLLNTEAFFGQGTRLTVV.

This clone occurred a few times. The V call is TRBV7-8, the J call TRBJ1-2; possibly TRBD1 for D (5 bases). Trimming stripped 1 base from V and 6 bases from J, with 6 bases between. CDR1 and CDR2 (germline): SGHVS, FQNEAQ. The CDR3 contains 12 residues. The CDR3 is CASSLEGDGYTF. The CDR3 DNA reads TGTGCCAGCAGCTTAGAAGGGGATGGCTACACCTTC.

The chain links TRBV7-6 to TRBJ2-3; D might be TRBD1 (5 bases). The CDR3 covers 16 residues. Trimming removed 0 bases at V and 1 base at J, with 11 bases between. CDR1 and CDR2 (germline): SGHVS, FNYEAQ. The CDR3: CASSLARTPRTDTQYF. The CDR3 DNA reads as TGTGCCAGCAGCTTAGCTCGGACACCGCGCACAGATACGCAGTATTTT. Full variable domain (rest looked up from reference TRBV7-6 and TRBJ2-3): GAGVSQSPRYKVTKRGQDVALRCDPISGHVSLYWYRQALGQGPEFLTYFNYEAQQDKSGLPNDRFSAERPEGSISTLTIQRTEQRDSAMYRCASSLARTPRTDTQYFGPGTRLTVL.

The gene calls are TRBV9 and TRBJ2-1; D perhaps matches TRBD2 (6 bases). CDR1 and CDR2 from the germline V gene are SGDLS and YYNGEE. There are 15 residues in the CDR3. V dropped 4 bases and J dropped 0 bases, with 11 bases sitting between them. The CDR3 nucleotides are TGTGCCAGCAGCCTGACGGGAGACTCCTACAATGAGCAGTTCTTC. Translation: CASSLTGDSYNEQFF.

The chain combines TRBV6-1 with TRBJ2-3, with 7 positions matching TRBD1. The CDR3 is made up of 19 amino acids. Trimming removed 0 bases from V and 0 bases from J; junction bases left unmatched: 12. CDR1 is MNHNS and CDR2 is SASEGT in the germline V gene. CDR3 region: CASSEAGFTGQISTDTQYF. Written as DNA, the CDR3 is TGTGCCAGCAGTGAAGCAGGGTTCACGGGACAGATTAGCACAGATACGCAGTATTTT.

The chain links TRBV7-3 to TRBJ2-2; D possibly uses TRBD1 or TRBD2 (6 bases each). Germline CDR1 and CDR2: SGHTA and FQGTGA. V was cut by 3 bases and J by 3 bases, with 17 bases left in between. The CDR3 has 17 residues. As DNA, the CDR3 is TGTGCCAGCAGCTTTCCTCAGGGGAGGAGCGACACCGGGGAGCTGTTTTTT. Encoded protein: CASSFPQGRSDTGELFF.

The rearrangement uses TRBV27 and TRBJ2-2, with a possible D match to TRBD1 (5 bases). This CDR3 region has 17 residues. The germline gives CDR1 MNHEY, CDR2 SMNVEV (reference sequence). Trimming left V 5 bases short and J 2 bases short, with 18 bases between. This chain's CDR3 is CASSPPRQGVNTGELFF. In nucleotides, the CDR3 is TGTGCCAGCAGTCCCCCTCGACAAGGGGTAAACACCGGGGAGCTGTTTTTT.

The rearrangement joins TRBV19 to TRBJ1-5, with TRBD1 matching 11 bases. This CDR3 region has 19 residues. Trimming at V came to 4 bases and at J to 1 base, leaving 12 bases not matched to a gene. CDR1 and CDR2 from the germline V gene are LNHDA and SQIVND (reference sequence). The CDR3 loop reads CASSRHRDRGIRSNQPQHF. The CDR3, as DNA: TGTGCCAGTAGTAGACACCGGGACAGGGGGATTAGAAGCAATCAGCCCCAGCATTTT. Complete variable domain (other parts from reference TRBV19 and TRBJ1-5): DGGITQSPKYLFRKEGQNVTLSCEQNLNHDAMYWYRQDPGQGLRLIYYSQIVNDFQKGDIAEGYSVSREKKESFPLTVTSAQKNPTAFYLCASSRHRDRGIRSNQPQHFGDGTRLSIL.

The J gene is TRBJ1-1, the V gene TRBV11-2; D call uncertain. This CDR3 is built from 14 residues. V lost 4 bases and J lost 2, with 11 bases in between. Germline values: CDR1 SGHAT, CDR2 FQNNGV. CDR3 in DNA: TGTGCCAGCAGCTCCATAAGCAGAAACACTGAAGCTTTCTTT. It codes for CASSSISRNTEAFF.

Note on this clone: One end of the junction varies from germline; a read error may be responsible. The rearrangement links TRBV28 to TRBJ1-6; D gene uncertain. Germline CDR1 reads MDHEN; CDR2 reads SYDVKM. The CDR3 contains 12 residues. The CDR3 protein is CASSPLKVPPHF. The CDR3 DNA sequence: TGTGCCAGCAGTCCCTTAAAAGTTCCCCCCCACTTT.

The rearrangement links TRBV27 to TRBJ1-5; D not certain. This CDR3 region has 15 residues. Germline V CDR1 and CDR2: MNHEY, SMNVEV (reference sequence). Trimming stripped 3 bases from V and 3 bases from J, with 12 bases between. CDR3 nucleotides: TGTGCCAGCAGTTTGGGCCGGGATACCAATCAGCCCCAGCATTTT. It is translated as CASSLGRDTNQPQHF.

The chain couples TRBV27 to TRBJ2-1, with D possibly being TRBD1 or TRBD2 (6 bases each). V was shortened by 6 bases and J by 8 bases, with 8 bases between the two germline ends. Germline CDR1 and CDR2: MNHEY and SMNVEV (reference sequence). The CDR3 length is 11 residues. The CDR3: CASRGGHEQFF. The CDR3 bases are TGTGCCAGCAGGGGGGGCCATGAGCAGTTCTTC.

This clone occurred once. V is TRBV27 and J is TRBJ2-3; TRBD1 or TRBD2 may be the D gene (5 bases each). The CDR3 extends over 15 amino acids. Germline lookup yields CDR1 MNHEY and CDR2 SMNVEV (reference sequence). V shed 7 bases and J shed 1 base, with 15 bases lying between them. Written as DNA, the CDR3 is TGTGCCAGCACAGAGGGGAGACGGGGCACAGATACGCAGTATTTT. Translation gives CASTEGRRGTDTQYF.

The chain links TRBV19 to TRBJ2-1, with TRBD1 matching 8 bases. V lost 0 bases, J lost 1 base, and 5 bases stayed unmatched. This CDR3 is built from 17 residues. The germline V gene encodes CDR1 LNHDA and CDR2 SQIVND (reference sequence). The CDR3 region is CASSIDRWTGSYNEQFF. CDR3 nucleotide sequence: TGTGCCAGTAGTATAGATCGTTGGACAGGGTCCTACAATGAGCAGTTCTTC.

This chain uses TRBV4-3 with TRBJ2-4; a weak D match, TRBD1 (6 bases). V lost 1 base and J lost 8, with 9 bases in between. There are 13 residues in the CDR3. Germline-derived CDR1 and CDR2 are LGHNA and YSLEER. In DNA form, the CDR3 reads TGCGCCAGCAGCCAAGTGGGACAAGACATTCAGTACTTC. Protein sequence: CASSQVGQDIQYF.

The chain employs TRBV4-3 and TRBJ1-3, with a tentative D call TRBD1 (6 bases). Per the germline V gene, CDR1 is LGHNA and CDR2 is YSLEER. The germline V and J ends were trimmed by 1 base and 0 bases, with 13 bases remaining between them. There are 17 residues in the CDR3. CDR3 sequence: CASSQGRGGISGNTIYF. The CDR3 coding sequence is TGCGCCAGCAGCCAAGGAAGAGGGGGGATCTCTGGAAACACCATATATTTT.

V and J are TRBV6-1 and TRBJ2-7; the match to TRBD1 covers 10 bases. CDR1 and CDR2 (germline): MNHNS, SASEGT. V was pared by 7 bases and J by 5 bases, with 8 bases of the junction left unmatched. There are 14 residues in the CDR3. Here the CDR3 DNA reads TGTGCCAGCAACCCCTGGACAGGGGGAGACGAGCAGTACTTC. Translated, it gives CASNPWTGGDEQYF.

The chain employs TRBV7-2 and TRBJ2-7, with 9 bases matching TRBD1. Trimming cost V 5 bases and J 6 bases; bases outside gene matches: 11. Germline V gives CDR1 SGHTA, CDR2 FQGNSA. CDR3 length equals 15 residues. CDR3 in DNA: TGTGCCAGCAGCCTCTCCTCCGGGACAGGGCGCGAGCAGTACTTC. It encodes CASSLSSGTGREQYF.

The rearrangement links TRBV9 to TRBJ1-5, with 9 positions matching TRBD1. The V gene's germline CDR1 is SGDLS and CDR2 YYNGEE. Unmatched junction bases numbered 3, after V lost 3 bases and J lost 5 bases. The CDR3 has 14 amino acids. Here the CDR3 DNA reads TGTGCCAGCAGCGGCAACAGGGGGCATCAGCCCCAGCATTTT. Its protein is CASSGNRGHQPQHF.